This TCR beta chain was obtained from a study of blood T cell repertoires in COVID-19. The assay was immunoSEQ multiplex PCR, and TCRdb's table has in-frame clones only and misses some. In the table there are 150,000 to 200,000 clones, roughly 80% of which are singletons. The CDR3 sequence is 13 residues long. CDR1 and CDR2 from the germline V gene are MRHNA and SNTAGT. V gave up 6 bases and J gave up 8 bases, with 14 bases separating them. The chain combines TRBV6-4 with TRBJ2-1; possible D gene TRBD2, 6 bases. The sequence came from a woman between 70 and 85 years old with COVID-19, enrolled during active disease. Sequenced: peripheral blood. The CDR3 region is CASSGSSLHEQFF. The CDR3 region has the DNA TGTGCCAGCAGCGGGAGTTCATTACATGAGCAGTTCTTC.